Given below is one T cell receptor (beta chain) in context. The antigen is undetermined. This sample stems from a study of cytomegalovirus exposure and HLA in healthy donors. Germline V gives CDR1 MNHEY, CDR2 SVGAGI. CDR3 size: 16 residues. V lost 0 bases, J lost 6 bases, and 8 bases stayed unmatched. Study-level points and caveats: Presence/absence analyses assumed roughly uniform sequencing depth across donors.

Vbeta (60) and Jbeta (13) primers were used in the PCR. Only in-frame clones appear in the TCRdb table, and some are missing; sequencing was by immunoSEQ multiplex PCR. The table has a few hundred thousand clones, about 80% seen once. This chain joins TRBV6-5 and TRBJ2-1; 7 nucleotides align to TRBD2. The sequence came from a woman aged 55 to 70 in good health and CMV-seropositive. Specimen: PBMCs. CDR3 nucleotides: TGTGCCAGCAGTTACTCACCGTGGGAGGGCCTCAATGAGCAGTTCTTC. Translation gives CASSYSPWEGLNEQFF.